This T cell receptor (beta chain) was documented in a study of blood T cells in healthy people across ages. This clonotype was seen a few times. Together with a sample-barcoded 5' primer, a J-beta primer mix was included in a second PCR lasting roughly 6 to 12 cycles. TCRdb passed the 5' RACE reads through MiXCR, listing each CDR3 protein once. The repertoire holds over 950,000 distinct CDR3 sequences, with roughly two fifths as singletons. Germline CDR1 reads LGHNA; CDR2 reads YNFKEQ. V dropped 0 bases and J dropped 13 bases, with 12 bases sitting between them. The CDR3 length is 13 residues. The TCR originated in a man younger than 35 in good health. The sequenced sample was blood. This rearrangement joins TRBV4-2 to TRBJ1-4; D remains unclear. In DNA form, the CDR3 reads TGTGCCAGCAGCCAAGATGGGCTGGAGGGACTGTTTTTT. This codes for CASSQDGLEGLFF.